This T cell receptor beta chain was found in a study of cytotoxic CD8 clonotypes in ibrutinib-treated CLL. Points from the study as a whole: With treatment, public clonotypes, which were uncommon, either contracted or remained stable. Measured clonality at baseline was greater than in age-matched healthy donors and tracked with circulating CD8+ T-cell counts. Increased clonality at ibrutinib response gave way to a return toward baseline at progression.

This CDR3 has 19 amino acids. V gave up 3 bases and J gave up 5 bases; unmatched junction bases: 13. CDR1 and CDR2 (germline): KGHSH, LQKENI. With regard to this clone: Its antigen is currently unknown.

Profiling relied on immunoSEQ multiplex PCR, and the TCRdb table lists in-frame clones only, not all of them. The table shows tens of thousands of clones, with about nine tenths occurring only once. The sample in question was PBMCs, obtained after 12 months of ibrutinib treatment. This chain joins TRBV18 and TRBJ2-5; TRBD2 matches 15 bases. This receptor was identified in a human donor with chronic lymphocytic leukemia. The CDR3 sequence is CASSPQTGSGTSGRETQYF. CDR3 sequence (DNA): TGTGCCAGCTCACCTCAGACAGGATCCGGGACTAGCGGGAGGGAGACCCAGTACTTC.